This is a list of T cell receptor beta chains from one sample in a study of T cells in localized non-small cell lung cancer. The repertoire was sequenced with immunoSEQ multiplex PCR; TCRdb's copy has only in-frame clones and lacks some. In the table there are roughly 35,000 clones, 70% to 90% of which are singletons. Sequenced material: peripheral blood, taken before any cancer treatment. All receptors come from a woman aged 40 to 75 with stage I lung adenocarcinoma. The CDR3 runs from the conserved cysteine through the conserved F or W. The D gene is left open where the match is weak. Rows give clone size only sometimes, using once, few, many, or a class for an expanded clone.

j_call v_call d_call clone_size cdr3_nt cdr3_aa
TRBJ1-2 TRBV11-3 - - TGTGCCAGCAGCTTAGTGGGCAGTAGTGGCTACACCTTC CASSLVGSSGYTF
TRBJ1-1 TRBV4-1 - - TGCGCCAGCAGCCAAGGCTCAGGGTTGGACACTGAAGCTTTCTTT CASSQGSGLDTEAFF
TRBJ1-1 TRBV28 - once TGTGCCAGCAGCACTCAGGGAGGGAAGACTGAAGCTTTCTTT CASSTQGGKTEAFF
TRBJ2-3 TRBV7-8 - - TGTGCCAGCGTCGAGGGGACTAGCACAGATACGCAGTATTTT CASVEGTSTDTQYF
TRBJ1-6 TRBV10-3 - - TGTGCCATCAGGACCCCCGGACAAGATAATTCACCCCTCCACTTT CAIRTPGQDNSPLHF
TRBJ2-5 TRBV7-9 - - TGTGCCAGCAGCTTCGGTTTAGAGACCCAGTACTTC CASSFGLETQYF
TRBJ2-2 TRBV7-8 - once TGTGCCAGCAGCCCCTGGGGAGGGAACACCGGGGAGCTGTTTTTT CASSPWGGNTGELFF
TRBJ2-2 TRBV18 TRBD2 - TGTGCCAGCTCACCTACATTCCCTTCTAGCGGTCATAACACCGGGGAGCTGTTTTTT CASSPTFPSSGHNTGELFF
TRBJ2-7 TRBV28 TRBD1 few TGTGCCAGCAGGGCGGTCGGGACAGCGTCCTACGAGCAGTACTTC CASRAVGTASYEQYF
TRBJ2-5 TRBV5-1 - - TGCGCCAGCAGCTTGGAGGCGCAAGAGACCCAGTACTTC CASSLEAQETQYF
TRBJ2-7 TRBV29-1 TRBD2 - TGCAGCGTTGAGGGGGGGACCCCCTACGAGCAGTACTTC CSVEGGTPYEQYF
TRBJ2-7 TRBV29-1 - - TGCAGCGTGGGGGATTACGAGCAGTACTTC CSVGDYEQYF
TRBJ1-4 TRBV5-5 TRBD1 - TGTGCCAGCAGCAGAAGACAGGGACTGTATGAAAAACTGTTTTTT CASSRRQGLYEKLFF
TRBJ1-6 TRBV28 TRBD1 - TGTGCCAGCAACATGAGACTATTGACAGGGATTAATTCACCCCTCCACTTT CASNMRLLTGINSPLHF
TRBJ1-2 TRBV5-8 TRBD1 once TGTGCCAGCAGCTTTAAGGGGGCGCTCGGCTACACCTTC CASSFKGALGYTF
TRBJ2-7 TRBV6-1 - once TGTGCCAGCAGTGAAGTTGGCAGTAGCTACGAGCAGTACTTC CASSEVGSSYEQYF
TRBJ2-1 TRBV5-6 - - TGTGCCAGCAGCTTAGGGGTCGGCTCCTACAATGAGCAGTTCTTC CASSLGVGSYNEQFF
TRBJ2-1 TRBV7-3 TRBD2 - TGTGCCAGCAGCAAACTAGCGGGGTACTACAATGAGCAGTTCTTC CASSKLAGYYNEQFF
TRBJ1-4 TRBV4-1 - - TGCGCCAGCAGCCAAGAGCGGAAACTGTTTTTT CASSQERKLFF
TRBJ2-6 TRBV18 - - TGTGCCAGCTCACCTCGGGCCGTTAACTCTGGGGCCAACGTCCTGACTTTC CASSPRAVNSGANVLTF
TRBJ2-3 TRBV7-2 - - TGTGCCAGCAGCCCCTGGCGGTCTAGCACAGATACGCAGTATTTT CASSPWRSSTDTQYF
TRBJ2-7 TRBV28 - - TGTGCCAGCAGTCCACGGACCACCTACGAGCAGTACTTC CASSPRTTYEQYF
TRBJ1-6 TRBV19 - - TGTGCCAGTAGACCACCACAGGCGGGTTCACCCCTCCACTTT CASRPPQAGSPLHF
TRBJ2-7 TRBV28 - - TGTGCCAGCACGCGGGGTCGATACGAGCAGTACTTC CASTRGRYEQYF
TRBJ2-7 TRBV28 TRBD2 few TGTGCCAGCAGTTTCGTCGATTGGACAGGCGGTAGCGGGGGGGAGCAGTACTTC CASSFVDWTGGSGGEQYF
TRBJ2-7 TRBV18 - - TGTGCCAGCTCACCAGGTAGGACTAACGAGCAGTACTTC CASSPGRTNEQYF
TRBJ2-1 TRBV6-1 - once TGTGCCAGCAGGCCCACCCCGAGGGGGGTGAATGAGCAGTTCTTC CASRPTPRGVNEQFF
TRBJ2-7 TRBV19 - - TGTGCCAGTAAGATAGGGGTACAAACCTACGAGCAGTACTTC CASKIGVQTYEQYF
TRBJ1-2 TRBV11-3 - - TGTGCCAGCAGCTCCTATCGGACCTATGGCTACACCTTC CASSSYRTYGYTF
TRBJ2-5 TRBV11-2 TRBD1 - TGTGCCAGCAGTTCACGGGACAGGGATAAGACCCAGTACTTC CASSSRDRDKTQYF
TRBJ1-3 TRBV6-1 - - TGTGCCAGCAGTGCGGACGGTGGAAACACCATATATTTT CASSADGGNTIYF
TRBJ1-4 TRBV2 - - TGTGCCACCTCCGGGTCGTGGGGAAAACTGTTTTTT CATSGSWGKLFF
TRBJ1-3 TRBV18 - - TGTGCCAGCTCACCACTGGACGGGGGACCTGGAAACACCATATATTTT CASSPLDGGPGNTIYF
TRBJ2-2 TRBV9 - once TGTGCCAGCGCCTTTGGGGGGAACACCGGGGAGCTGTTTTTT CASAFGGNTGELFF
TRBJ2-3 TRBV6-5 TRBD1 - TGTGCCAGCAGTACCGGGACAGGAGGTCGTTATACGCAGTATTTT CASSTGTGGRYTQYF
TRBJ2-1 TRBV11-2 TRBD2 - TGTGCCAGCAGCATTAGCGGGGGGTACAATGAGCAGTTCTTC CASSISGGYNEQFF
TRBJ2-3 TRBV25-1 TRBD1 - TGTGCCAGCAGTGAAACAGGGGTTGTAGATACGCAGTATTTT CASSETGVVDTQYF
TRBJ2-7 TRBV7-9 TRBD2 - TGTGCCAGCAGCCCCGAGACTAGCGGGGCCTCCTACGAGCAGTACTTC CASSPETSGASYEQYF
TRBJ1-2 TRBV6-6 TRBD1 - TGTGCCAGCAGATCGGGACAGACTAACTATGGCTACACCTTC CASRSGQTNYGYTF
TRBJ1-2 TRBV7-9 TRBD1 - TGTGCCAGCAGCGCGAATTCATACTGGACAGGGAAGAACTATGGCTACACCTTC CASSANSYWTGKNYGYTF
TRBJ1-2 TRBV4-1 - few TGCGCCAGCAGCCAAGGGACAAACTATGGCTACACCTTC CASSQGTNYGYTF
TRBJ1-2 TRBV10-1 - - TGCGCCAGCAGTGAAGGCGGATCGTATGGCTACACCTTC CASSEGGSYGYTF
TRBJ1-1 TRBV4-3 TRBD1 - TGCGCCAGCAGCCAATGGGACAGGAGGAACACTGAAGCTTTCTTT CASSQWDRRNTEAFF
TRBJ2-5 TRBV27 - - TGTGCCAGCAGATCCGCCGGGACAAAACAAGAGACCCAGTACTTC CASRSAGTKQETQYF
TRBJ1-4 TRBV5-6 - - TGTGCCAGCAGCGTAAAACAGGACAATGAAAAACTGTTTTTT CASSVKQDNEKLFF